This T cell receptor beta chain was captured by sequencing in a study of CD8+CD57+ T cells in acquired aplastic anemia. Profiles of TCR beta VDJ and CDR3 were generated from a genomic DNA template. Each CDR3 protein is one row after TCRdb ran MiXCR on the reads. The sample has hundreds of thousands of distinct CDR3 sequences, about a third seen once; the top ten hold 0.82%. Sequencing was done on patients that had shown CD8+CD57+ cell expansion by flow cytometry. The CDR3 has 18 amino acids. Germline assignment: CDR1 WSHSY and CDR2 SAAADI. Trimming took 6 bases from V and 3 from J, leaving 24 bases between them.

The source of this sequence is a human donor with aplastic anemia. Sequenced material: sorted CD4+, CD8+, or CD8+CD57+ T cells (not recorded which) from PBMCs. The chain employs TRBV10-2 and TRBJ1-3, with D unresolved. The chain's CDR3 is CASSLRPPDPLSGNTIYF. DNA for the CDR3: TGCGCCAGCAGCTTGCGACCTCCCGACCCCCTAAGTGGAAACACCATATATTTT.